This TCR beta chain was recovered during a study of OX40 agonist ivuxolimab in advanced cancers. As for the study in general: As their treatment, patients were administered ivuxolimab, an agonistic anti-OX40 (CD134) antibody.

Study conclusions and caveats: With doses of 0.1-3.0 mg/kg, partial responders showed among the lowest clonal expansion. Averaging showed that CD8+ T cells had more expanded clones than CD4+ did.

Trimming removed 7 bases at V and 7 bases at J, with 19 bases between. CDR1 is MNHNS and CDR2 is SASEGT in the germline V gene. The CDR3 has 14 amino acids. About this clone itself: Its specificity is not known.

Sequencing was performed with immunoSEQ multiplex PCR; in TCRdb, only in-frame clones are kept and a portion is missing. The repertoire consists of about 82,000 clones, with 70% to 90% occurring once and the leading ten covering 6.5%. The starting material was CD4+ or CD8+ T cells sorted from blood, obtained in a trial of the OX40 agonist ivuxolimab. The TCR was taken from an adult with an advanced solid tumor such as melanoma, head and neck, liver or kidney cancer. The rearrangement links TRBV6-1 to TRBJ1-2; no reliable D call. The CDR3: CASKREATYPGYTF. The CDR3 bases are TGTGCCAGCAAACGTGAAGCGACTTATCCTGGCTACACCTTC.